The 12 T cell receptor beta chains below all came from one sample that was sequenced in a study of blood T cells in healthy people across ages. A J-beta primer mix and a sample-barcoded 5' primer were used in a second PCR of about 7 to 12 cycles. TCRdb re-analysed the 5' RACE reads in MiXCR, keeping a single row per CDR3 protein. This sample yields around 1.7 million distinct CDR3 sequences, of which roughly 28% are seen a single time; 7% to 9% belongs to the top ten. Sequenced material: blood. Source of these receptors: a woman aged 30 to 39 in good health.

This clonotype has ten or more counts. This sequence joins TRBV6-5 and TRBJ2-1; no clear D. There are 16 residues in the CDR3. From germline, CDR1 is MNHEY and CDR2 SVGAGI. Trimming removed 0 bases at V and 8 bases at J, with 17 bases between. In DNA form, the CDR3 reads TGTGCCAGCAGTTACTCGTTTCCAACATCGGGCCATGAGCAGTTCTTC. As protein: CASSYSFPTSGHEQFF.

The chain joins TRBV6-6 to TRBJ2-7; D is possibly TRBD1 or TRBD2 (5 bases each). Germline V CDR1 and CDR2: MNHNY, SVGAGI (reference sequence). The V end lost 8 bases, the J end lost 5 bases, and 19 bases lay between the germline ends. This CDR3 comprises 14 residues. CDR3 bases: TGTGCCAGCGGCGGTGCAGGGACGATGAACGAGCAGTACTTC. Its protein is CASGGAGTMNEQYF.

This clonotype appeared a few times. The CDR3 DNA reads TGCAGTGCTAGACGTGGACTGGGGGGAGAGACCCAGTACTTC. As protein: CSARRGLGGETQYF. V and J are TRBV20-1 and TRBJ2-5; tentatively, D is TRBD2 (6 bases). Germline assignment: CDR1 DFQATT and CDR2 SNEGSKA (reference sequence). V lost 2 bases and J lost 4, with 14 bases in between. CDR3 length: 14 residues.

This clonotype occurred once. The chain uses TRBV30 and TRBJ1-1; D gene unclear. The CDR3 totals 12 residues. Per germline, CDR1 GTSNPN and CDR2 SVGIG (reference sequence). V was clipped by 2 bases and J by 3 bases, with 7 bases between them. The CDR3 is CAWSWGDTEAFF. DNA of the CDR3: TGTGCCTGGAGTTGGGGTGACACTGAAGCTTTCTTT.

The chain carries TRBV29-1 and TRBJ1-2; D is possibly TRBD1 (5 bases). In germline, CDR1 is SQVTM, CDR2 ANQGSEA. V was trimmed by 6 bases and J by 5 bases, leaving 16 bases between them. The CDR3 consists of 13 residues. The CDR3 loop reads CSVRDGGKYGYTF. CDR3 sequence (DNA): TGCAGCGTCCGGGACGGGGGGAAGTATGGCTACACCTTC.

CDR3 coding DNA: TGTGCCAGCAGCCCTAACAGGGGGTGGCCCGGTGAAAAACTGTTTTTT. Translation gives CASSPNRGWPGEKLFF. The chain employs TRBV7-9 and TRBJ1-4; 8 bases agree with TRBD1. After removal of 5 bases from V and 7 bases from J, the junction contained 12 bases not matched to a gene. The CDR3 runs to 16 residues. Germline CDR1 and CDR2: SEHNR and FQNEAQ (reference sequence).

The J gene is TRBJ1-2, the V gene TRBV6-5; D uncertain. The germline V gene has CDR1 MNHEY and CDR2 SVGAGI. V lost 6 bases and J 7 bases, leaving 9 bases between the germline ends. The length of the CDR3 is 11 residues. The CDR3 DNA follows: TGTGCCAGCAGGCGACTCCTTGGCTACACCTTC. It is translated as CASRRLLGYTF.

A word on this clonotype: This may stem from a read error, because a much larger clone lies one nucleotide away. The CDR3 DNA is TGCAGTGCTAGGAGGGCTTTCTCCGGCAATGAGCAGTACTTC. Residues: CSARRAFSGNEQYF. The chain joins TRBV20-1 to TRBJ2-4; tentatively, D is TRBD2 (5 bases). V was pared by 3 bases and J by 13 bases, with 22 bases between. The CDR3 is made up of 14 amino acids. Germline V gene sequence: CDR1 DFQATT, CDR2 SNEGSKA (reference sequence).

The CDR3 DNA sequence: TGTGCCAGCAGTCTTAACGTAATCACGGGAGAGCAGTACTTC. Protein sequence: CASSLNVITGEQYF. The chain has TRBV7-6 and TRBJ2-4; tentatively, D is TRBD2 (6 bases). V was trimmed by 6 bases and J by 13 bases, leaving 22 bases between them. Germline CDR1 is SGHVS and CDR2 is FNYEAQ. The CDR3 is made up of 14 amino acids.

The V and J genes are TRBV12-3 or TRBV12-4 and TRBJ1-1; perhaps TRBD1 as D (6 bases). The germline V and J ends were trimmed by 5 bases and 1 base, with 14 bases remaining between them. This CDR3 is built from 15 residues. Here the CDR3 DNA reads TGTGCCAGCAGTCCGGCCCTACAGGGGAACACTGAAGCTTTCTTT. Protein sequence: CASSPALQGNTEAFF.

About this clonotype: A junction end diverges from the germline sequence, so it may reflect a read error. This chain links TRBV7-2 with TRBJ1-2; 7 bases are a match to TRBD1. Looked up from germline, CDR1 is SGHTA and CDR2 is FQGNSA. CDR3 size: 17 residues. The CDR3 nucleotides are TGTGTCAGCAGCTTAGTTCCGACAGGGTCTTATACCTATGGCTACACCTTC. This translates into CVSSLVPTGSYTYGYTF.

Notes on this clonotype: This may be a read error: a much more frequent sequence differs by one nucleotide. V is TRBV14 and J is TRBJ2-1; weak D call: TRBD2 (5 bases). CDR1 and CDR2 from the germline V gene are SGHDN and FVKESK. This CDR3 is built from 13 residues. CDR3 protein: CASSQVTGNGQFF. CDR3 nucleotides: TGTGCCAGCAGCCAAGTGACGGGGAATGGGCAGTTCTTC.